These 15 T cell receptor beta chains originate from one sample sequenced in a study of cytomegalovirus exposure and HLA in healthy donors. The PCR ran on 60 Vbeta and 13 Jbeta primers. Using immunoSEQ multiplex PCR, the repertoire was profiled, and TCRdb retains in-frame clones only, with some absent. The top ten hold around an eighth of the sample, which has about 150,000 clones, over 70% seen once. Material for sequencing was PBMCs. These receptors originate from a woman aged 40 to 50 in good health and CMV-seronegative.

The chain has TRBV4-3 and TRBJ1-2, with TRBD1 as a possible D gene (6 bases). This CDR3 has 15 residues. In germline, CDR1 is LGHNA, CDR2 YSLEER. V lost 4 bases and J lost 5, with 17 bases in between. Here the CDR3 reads CASSLEVGQYYGYTF. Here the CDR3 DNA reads TGCGCCAGCAGCCTGGAGGTAGGACAGTATTATGGCTACACCTTC.

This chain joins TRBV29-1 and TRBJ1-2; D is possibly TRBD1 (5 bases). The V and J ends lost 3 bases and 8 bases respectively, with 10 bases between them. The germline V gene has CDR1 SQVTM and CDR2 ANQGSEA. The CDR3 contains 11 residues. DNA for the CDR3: TGCAGCGTTGACGGGGGAGGCGGCTACACCTTC. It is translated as CSVDGGGGYTF. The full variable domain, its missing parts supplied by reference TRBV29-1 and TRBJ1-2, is SAVISQKPSRDICQRGTSLTIQCQVDSQVTMMFWYRQQPGQSLTLIATANQGSEATYESGFVIDKFPISRPNLTFSTLTVSNMSPEDSSIYLCSVDGGGGYTFGSGTRLTVV.

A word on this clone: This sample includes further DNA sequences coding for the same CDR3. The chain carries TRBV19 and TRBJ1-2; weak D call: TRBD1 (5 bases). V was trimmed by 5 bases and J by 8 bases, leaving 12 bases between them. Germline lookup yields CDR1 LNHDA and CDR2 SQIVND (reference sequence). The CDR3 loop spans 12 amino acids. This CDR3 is CASSLRGGGYTF. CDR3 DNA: TGTGCCAGTAGTCTAAGGGGTGGCGGCTACACCTTC. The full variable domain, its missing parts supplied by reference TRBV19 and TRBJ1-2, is DGGITQSPKYLFRKEGQNVTLSCEQNLNHDAMYWYRQDPGQGLRLIYYSQIVNDFQKGDIAEGYSVSREKKESFPLTVTSAQKNPTAFYLCASSLRGGGYTFGSGTRLTVV.

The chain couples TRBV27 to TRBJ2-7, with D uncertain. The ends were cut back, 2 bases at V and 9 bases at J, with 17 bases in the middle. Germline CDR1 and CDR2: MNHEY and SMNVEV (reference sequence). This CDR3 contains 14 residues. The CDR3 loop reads CASSLGETTPRQYF. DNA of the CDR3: TGTGCCAGCAGTTTAGGCGAGACAACCCCAAGGCAGTACTTC.

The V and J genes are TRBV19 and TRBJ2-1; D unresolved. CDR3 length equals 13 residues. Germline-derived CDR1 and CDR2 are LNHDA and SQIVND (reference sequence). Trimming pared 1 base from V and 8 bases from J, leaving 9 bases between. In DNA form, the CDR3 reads TGTGCCAGTAGTATAGTAGCTTGGGATGAGCAGTTCTTC. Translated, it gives CASSIVAWDEQFF.

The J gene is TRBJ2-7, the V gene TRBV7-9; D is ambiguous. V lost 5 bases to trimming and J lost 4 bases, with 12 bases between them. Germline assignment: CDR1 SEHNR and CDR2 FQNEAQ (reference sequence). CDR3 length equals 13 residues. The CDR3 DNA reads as TGTGCCAGCAGCCAGTCCACAGAATACGAGCAGTACTTC. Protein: CASSQSTEYEQYF.

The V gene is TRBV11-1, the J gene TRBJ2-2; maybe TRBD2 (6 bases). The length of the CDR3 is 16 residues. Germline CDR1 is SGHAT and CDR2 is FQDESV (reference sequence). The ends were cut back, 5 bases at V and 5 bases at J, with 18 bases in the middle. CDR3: CASSPPGARGTGELFF. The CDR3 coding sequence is TGTGCCAGCAGCCCTCCGGGAGCCCGCGGGACCGGGGAGCTGTTTTTT.

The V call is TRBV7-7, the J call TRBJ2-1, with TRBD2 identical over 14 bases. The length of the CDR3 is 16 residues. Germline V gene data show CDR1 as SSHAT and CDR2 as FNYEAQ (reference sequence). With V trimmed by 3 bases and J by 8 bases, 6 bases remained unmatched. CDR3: CASSLGLAGARDEQFF. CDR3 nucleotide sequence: TGTGCCAGCAGCTTGGGACTAGCGGGGGCCCGGGATGAGCAGTTCTTC.

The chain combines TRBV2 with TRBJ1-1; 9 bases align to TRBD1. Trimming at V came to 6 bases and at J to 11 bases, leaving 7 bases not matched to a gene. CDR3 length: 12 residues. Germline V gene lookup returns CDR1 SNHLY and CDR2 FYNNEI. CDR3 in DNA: TGTGCCAGCAGCAGGACAGGGGCGGACGCTTTCTTT. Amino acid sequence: CASSRTGADAFF.

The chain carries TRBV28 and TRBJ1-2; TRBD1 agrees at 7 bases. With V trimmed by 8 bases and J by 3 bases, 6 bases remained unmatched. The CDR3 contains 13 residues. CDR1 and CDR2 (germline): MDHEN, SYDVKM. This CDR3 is CASRGQSYYGYTF. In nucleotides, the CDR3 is TGTGCCAGCCGGGGACAGTCATACTATGGCTACACCTTC.

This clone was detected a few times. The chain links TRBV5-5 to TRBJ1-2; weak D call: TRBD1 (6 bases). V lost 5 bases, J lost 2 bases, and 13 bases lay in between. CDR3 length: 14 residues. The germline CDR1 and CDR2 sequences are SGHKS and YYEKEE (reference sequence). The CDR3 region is CASSLNTGNYGYTF. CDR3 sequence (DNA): TGTGCCAGCAGTCTGAACACAGGGAACTATGGCTACACCTTC.

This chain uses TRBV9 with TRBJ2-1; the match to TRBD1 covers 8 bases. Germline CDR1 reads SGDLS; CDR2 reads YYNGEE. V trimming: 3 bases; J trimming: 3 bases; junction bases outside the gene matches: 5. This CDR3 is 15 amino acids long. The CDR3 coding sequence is TGTGCCAGCAGCGAGGACAGGGTTCGCTACAATGAGCAGTTCTTC. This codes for CASSEDRVRYNEQFF.

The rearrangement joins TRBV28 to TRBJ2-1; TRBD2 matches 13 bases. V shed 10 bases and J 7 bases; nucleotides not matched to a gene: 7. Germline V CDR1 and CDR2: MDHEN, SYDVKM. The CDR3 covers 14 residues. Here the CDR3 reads CATGGTSGVNEQFF. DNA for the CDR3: TGTGCCACCGGTGGGACTAGCGGGGTAAATGAGCAGTTCTTC. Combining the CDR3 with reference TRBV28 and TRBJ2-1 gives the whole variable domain DVKVTQSSRYLVKRTGEKVFLECVQDMDHENMFWYRQDPGLGLRLIYFSYDVKMKEKGDIPEGYSVSREKKERFSLILESASTNQTSMYLCATGGTSGVNEQFFGPGTRLTVL.

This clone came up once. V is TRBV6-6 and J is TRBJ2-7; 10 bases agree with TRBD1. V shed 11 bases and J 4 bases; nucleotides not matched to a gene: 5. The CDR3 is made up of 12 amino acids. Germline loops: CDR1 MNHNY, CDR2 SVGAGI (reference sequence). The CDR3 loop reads CASGQGSYEQYF. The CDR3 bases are TGTGCCTCGGGACAGGGGTCGTACGAGCAGTACTTC.

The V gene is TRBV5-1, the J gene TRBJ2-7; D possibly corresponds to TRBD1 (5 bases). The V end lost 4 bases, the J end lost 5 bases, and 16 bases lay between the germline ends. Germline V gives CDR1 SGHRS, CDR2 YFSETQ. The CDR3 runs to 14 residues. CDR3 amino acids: CASSPALKGNEQYF. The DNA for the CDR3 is TGCGCCAGCAGCCCGGCTTTAAAGGGGAACGAGCAGTACTTC.